The rows below give T cell receptor beta chains drawn from one sample of a study of T-cell memory formation after mild COVID-19. One entry per CDR3 protein, called by TCRdb with MiXCR from the 5' RACE reads. The sample includes roughly 170,000 distinct CDR3 sequences, about 22% of them seen just once. The sample was PBMCs or a T cell subset sorted from them (not recorded which). The receptors were sampled from an adult woman who had mild COVID-19 (a few samples of this study predate the infection). Cell type and time point are not known. Each CDR3 is given with its conserved first and last residue. The order of the fields is D gene, V gene, clone size, J gene, CDR3 DNA, CDR3 protein. A D gene is named only where the DNA matches it firmly. For some rows the clone size is stated as once, few or many, or as a class when expanded; others skip it.

>NA|TRBV4-2|NA|TRBJ2-7
TGTGCCAGCAGCCAACCCGCTTTGAGGGACGAGCAGTACTTC
CASSQPALRDEQYF
>NA|TRBV12-3/TRBV12-4|few|TRBJ1-5
TGTGCCAGCAGTCTCGGACTGGAACAGCCCCAGCATTTT
CASSLGLEQPQHF
>NA|TRBV9|NA|TRBJ2-7
TGTGCCAGCAGCGTTCAGACAGGTGACGAGCAGTACTTC
CASSVQTGDEQYF
>TRBD2|TRBV7-7|NA|TRBJ2-5
TGTGCTAGCAGCCCATTCGAGGGGCGGGAGCGCGGGGAGACCCAGTACTTC
CASSPFEGRERGETQYF
>NA|TRBV5-1|NA|TRBJ2-7
TGCGCCAGCAGCTTGGAACCGACGGGCTCCTACGAGCAGTACTTC
CASSLEPTGSYEQYF
>TRBD1|TRBV27|few|TRBJ2-1
TGTGCCAGCAGAGAGCAGGGGGCCTGGTACAATGAGCAGTTCTTC
CASREQGAWYNEQFF
>NA|TRBV6-2/TRBV6-3|NA|TRBJ2-7
TGTGCCAGCAGTTACGTGGGACCTTCCGAGCAGTACTTC
CASSYVGPSEQYF
>NA|TRBV24-1|NA|TRBJ1-5
TGTGCCACCAGTGAGGGTTATAGCAATCAGCCCCAGCATTTT
CATSEGYSNQPQHF
>TRBD1|TRBV12-3/TRBV12-4|many|TRBJ1-3
TGTGCCACCTCGAGACCACACGGGACAGGATCCAGCTCTGGAAACACCATATATTTT
CATSRPHGTGSSSGNTIYF
>TRBD1|TRBV6-1|few|TRBJ1-5
TGTGCCATCAGGGGGTTGGATCAGCCCCAGCATTTT
CAIRGLDQPQHF
>NA|TRBV6-6|NA|TRBJ1-1
TGTGCCAGCAGTCGTCCTACCACAGGGAACACTGAAGCTTTCTTT
CASSRPTTGNTEAFF
>TRBD2|TRBV11-3|NA|TRBJ2-7
TGTGCCAGCAGCTTAGCTGCCGGGGACTACTACGAGCAGTACTTC
CASSLAAGDYYEQYF
>NA|TRBV9|once|TRBJ2-3
TGTGCCAGCAGTCAGACAGGAGCAGCAGTCACAGATACGCAGTATTTT
CASSQTGAAVTDTQYF
>NA|TRBV20-1|NA|TRBJ1-1
TGCAGTGCTAGAGGTTCGACAGGTTACACTGAAGCTTTCTTT
CSARGSTGYTEAFF
>NA|TRBV6-5|NA|TRBJ2-7
TGTGCCAGCAGTTACTCTGGTACGGACGAGCAGTACTTC
CASSYSGTDEQYF
>NA|TRBV5-1|NA|TRBJ1-3
TGCGCCAGCAGCTTGGCCGCGGGGACCTCTGGAAACACCATATATTTT
CASSLAAGTSGNTIYF
>NA|TRBV7-7|few|TRBJ2-5
TGTGCTAGCAGCACCCATGGCGGCGAGACCCAGTACTTC
CASSTHGGETQYF